These T cell receptor beta chains were read from a single sample in a study of cytomegalovirus exposure and HLA in healthy donors. The data were produced by immunoSEQ multiplex PCR, yet TCRdb's version contains in-frame clones alone and is incomplete. The sample has some 250,000 clones, 82% seen once. What was sequenced was PBMCs. These receptors were collected from a woman in her forties in good health and CMV-seropositive. CDR3s include the opening cysteine and the closing phenylalanine or tryptophan. The order of the fields is CDR3 DNA, CDR3 protein, J gene, clone size, D gene, V gene. A D gene is named only where the DNA matches it firmly. The listing skips clone size in some rows; elsewhere it reads once, few, many or a size class.

TGTGCCAGCAGTTTAGCGGCGGGCCGCCTTTACTTC	CASSLAAGRLYF	TRBJ2-7	-	-	TRBV27
TGCGCCAGCAGCCAAGGGGGAAGGGGCTATGGCTACACCTTC	CASSQGGRGYGYTF	TRBJ1-2	-	-	TRBV4-3
TGTGCCTGGAGTGTACGAGGGATACGCAATCAGCCCCAGCATTTT	CAWSVRGIRNQPQHF	TRBJ1-5	-	-	TRBV30
TGTGCCAGCAGTCCCGGGACAGCTAACTATGGCTACACCTTC	CASSPGTANYGYTF	TRBJ1-2	once	TRBD1	TRBV7-8
TGTGCCGCCCGACTGGACAGTTCCTACGAGCAGTACTTC	CAARLDSSYEQYF	TRBJ2-7	-	-	TRBV10-3
TGCGCCAGCAGCACCTCTACAGGGGGAGGAAACACCATATATTTT	CASSTSTGGGNTIYF	TRBJ1-3	few	TRBD1	TRBV5-1
TGTGCCAGCAGCAGAGGACAGTACTTACACACAGATACGCAGTATTTT	CASSRGQYLHTDTQYF	TRBJ2-3	-	-	TRBV9
TGCGCCAGCAGCCAAGCTCCGGAGCCAAAAACTGGAAACACCATATATTTT	CASSQAPEPKTGNTIYF	TRBJ1-3	once	-	TRBV4-1
TGCGCCAGCAGCTTGGGAAGCGGGAGCTCCTACAATGAGCAGTTCTTC	CASSLGSGSSYNEQFF	TRBJ2-1	-	TRBD2	TRBV5-1
TGCGCCAGCAGCCCGGGGACAGGGGGCCTAAGGGGCTACACCTTC	CASSPGTGGLRGYTF	TRBJ1-2	-	TRBD1	TRBV5-1
TGTGCCAGCAGTTTAGGAGGCTCTGAAGCTTTCTTT	CASSLGGSEAFF	TRBJ1-1	-	-	TRBV27
TGTGCCAGCAGCAACACAGGGACACTCAGGCGTCAGCCCCAGCATTTT	CASSNTGTLRRQPQHF	TRBJ1-5	-	-	TRBV2
TGTGCCAGCAGTCCCGACAGGCTGACCTACGAGCAGTACTTC	CASSPDRLTYEQYF	TRBJ2-7	-	-	TRBV6-6
TGTGCCACTATCGGCGGACAGGGTAACACTGAAGCTTTCTTT	CATIGGQGNTEAFF	TRBJ1-1	once	TRBD1	TRBV19
TGTGCCAGCAATCTACAAGGGACAGGGGTTGATACGCAGTATTTT	CASNLQGTGVDTQYF	TRBJ2-3	-	TRBD1	TRBV2
TGTGCCAGCTCACGACAGGGGGCTGGTGGAAACACCATATATTTT	CASSRQGAGGNTIYF	TRBJ1-3	-	TRBD1	TRBV18
TGTGCCAGCAGGGGACAGGGTGGTCAGCCCCAGCATTTT	CASRGQGGQPQHF	TRBJ1-5	-	TRBD1	TRBV6-1
TGTGCCAGCAGCCAAGATCGCCGGGGTGGCTACACCTTC	CASSQDRRGGYTF	TRBJ1-2	few	-	TRBV14
TGTGCCAGCAGTTACCAGGGAGGGAACACTGAAGCTTTCTTT	CASSYQGGNTEAFF	TRBJ1-1	-	-	TRBV6-5
TGCGCCAGCAGCCCGACTAGCGGGGGGGGTTACGAGCAGTACTTC	CASSPTSGGGYEQYF	TRBJ2-7	-	TRBD2	TRBV5-1
TGTGCCAGCAGCTTAGGTGTCCCTAGCTCCTACGAGCAGTACTTC	CASSLGVPSSYEQYF	TRBJ2-7	-	-	TRBV7-2
TGTGCCAGCAGTGAGGATACCGGGACAAAGAAGTACTTC	CASSEDTGTKKYF	TRBJ2-7	-	-	TRBV2
TGTGCCAGCAGTTCCGGACAGGGGAGCACAGATACGCAGTATTTT	CASSSGQGSTDTQYF	TRBJ2-3	-	TRBD1	TRBV6-5
TGTGCCAGCAGCTTCGGGGCTAGCGGGACCTACGAGCAGTACTTC	CASSFGASGTYEQYF	TRBJ2-7	-	TRBD2	TRBV7-3
TGTGCCAGCAGCTTATCAGGGGAGCAGTACTTC	CASSLSGEQYF	TRBJ2-7	-	-	TRBV7-9
TGCAGCGTTGACGGCGGGAGCGGAGAGACCCAGTACTTC	CSVDGGSGETQYF	TRBJ2-5	-	TRBD2	TRBV29-1
TGTGCCATCAGCACCTCGGGACAGAACTATGGCTACACCTTC	CAISTSGQNYGYTF	TRBJ1-2	-	TRBD1	TRBV10-3
TGTTCCAGCAGGTCTACGGGTGAGCAGTACTTC	CSSRSTGEQYF	TRBJ2-7	-	-	TRBV7-9
TGTGCCAGCAGCGTAGTGTCAGGGGAAACGTACACCGGGGAGCTGTTTTTT	CASSVVSGETYTGELFF	TRBJ2-2	-	-	TRBV9
TGTGCCAGCACCATCGGACAGGCTACTAACTATGGCTACACCTTC	CASTIGQATNYGYTF	TRBJ1-2	-	TRBD1	TRBV11-3
TGTGCCAGCAGTTACTCCCGGGGGATGAAGGACTATGGCTACACCTTC	CASSYSRGMKDYGYTF	TRBJ1-2	-	-	TRBV27
TGCGCCAGCAGCCAAATGGGAGGCGGGGAGACCCAGTACTTC	CASSQMGGGETQYF	TRBJ2-5	-	-	TRBV4-1
TGTGCCATCCTACCCCCGGGTCCAAGCACCGCCGGGGAGCTGTTTTTT	CAILPPGPSTAGELFF	TRBJ2-2	-	-	TRBV27
TGTGCCAGCAAGGTGGGACAGCTAAATCAGCCCCAGCATTTT	CASKVGQLNQPQHF	TRBJ1-5	-	TRBD1	TRBV2
TGTGCCTGGAGTGGGGATCAGGGGGAAGCTTTCTTT	CAWSGDQGEAFF	TRBJ1-1	-	-	TRBV30
TGTTCCAGCAGCAGGGGAAGTCAGCCCCAGCATTTT	CSSSRGSQPQHF	TRBJ1-5	-	-	TRBV7-9
TGTGCCAGCAGTGGGGGTGGGGGCAACTATGGCTACACCTTC	CASSGGGGNYGYTF	TRBJ1-2	-	-	TRBV25-1
TGTGCCAGCAGCTCTACCGGACTCGGCGGAGGGAACACTGAAGCTTTCTTT	CASSSTGLGGGNTEAFF	TRBJ1-1	-	-	TRBV7-2
TGTGCCAGCAGCCAACACCCCGGGACAGGTGTCTACGAGCAGTACTTC	CASSQHPGTGVYEQYF	TRBJ2-7	-	TRBD1	TRBV9
TGTGCCTGGAGCCCCGGGACTCCCTACGAGCAGTACTTC	CAWSPGTPYEQYF	TRBJ2-7	-	-	TRBV30
TGTGCCAGCAGCTTTAGCGGGAGGGCCTCAGATACGCAGTATTTT	CASSFSGRASDTQYF	TRBJ2-3	-	TRBD2	TRBV11-2
TGTGCCTGGAGTGTAGACTACAATCAGCCCCAGCATTTT	CAWSVDYNQPQHF	TRBJ1-5	-	-	TRBV30
TGTGCCAGCAGCGTAGTTCCAGGGGCCGAAGCTTTCTTT	CASSVVPGAEAFF	TRBJ1-1	-	-	TRBV9
TGTGCCAGCAGCCAAGAGGGGAATGTCGGGGTCAGCTCCTACGAGCAGTACTTC	CASSQEGNVGVSSYEQYF	TRBJ2-7	-	-	TRBV4-2
TGTGCCAGCAGTGAAAGGACAGCTCTTGGCTACACCTTC	CASSERTALGYTF	TRBJ1-2	-	-	TRBV2
TGTTCCAGCAGCCCGACCCCACTAGCGGAGAACACCGGGGAGCTGTTTTTT	CSSSPTPLAENTGELFF	TRBJ2-2	few	TRBD2	TRBV7-9
TGTGCCAGTAGTAAGGACAGGGCAAGCAATCAGCCCCAGCATTTT	CASSKDRASNQPQHF	TRBJ1-5	-	TRBD1	TRBV19
TGTGCCAGCAGCTCAGACAGGGGAGACGCTTTCTTT	CASSSDRGDAFF	TRBJ1-1	few	TRBD1	TRBV9
TGTGCCAGCAGCTTTGAGGGTACCGGGGAGCTGTTTTTT	CASSFEGTGELFF	TRBJ2-2	-	-	TRBV11-3
TGTGCCAGCAGCTCATATAGCCGGGGGATGGATACGCAGTATTTT	CASSSYSRGMDTQYF	TRBJ2-3	-	-	TRBV9
TGCAGCGTGCGGGACAGTTCCTACGAGCAGTACTTC	CSVRDSSYEQYF	TRBJ2-7	-	-	TRBV29-1
TGTGCCAGCACCGGGGACCAAGAGACCCAGTACTTC	CASTGDQETQYF	TRBJ2-5	-	-	TRBV2